The clone carrying this T cell receptor (beta chain) came up a few times. The ends were cut back, 1 base at V and 3 bases at J, with 13 bases in the middle. Germline-derived CDR1 and CDR2 are LGHNA and YSLEER. The CDR3 is made up of 17 amino acids. The data derive from a study of T cell repertoires in cytomegalovirus infection. TCRdb called the reads again in MiXCR, with one record for every CDR3 protein. Of approximately 290,000 distinct CDR3 sequences listed, about 26% are singletons. V gene TRBV4-3 combines with J gene TRBJ2-6, with a tentative D call TRBD1 (6 bases). The receptor was isolated from a human donor in good health (CMV status not recorded). Some clones in this sample may be carry-over from other donors' samples. Sequenced material: PBMCs. CDR3 protein: CASSQGYRVSGANVLTF. CDR3 DNA sequence: TGCGCCAGCAGCCAAGGGTACAGGGTTAGTGGGGCCAACGTCCTGACTTTC.